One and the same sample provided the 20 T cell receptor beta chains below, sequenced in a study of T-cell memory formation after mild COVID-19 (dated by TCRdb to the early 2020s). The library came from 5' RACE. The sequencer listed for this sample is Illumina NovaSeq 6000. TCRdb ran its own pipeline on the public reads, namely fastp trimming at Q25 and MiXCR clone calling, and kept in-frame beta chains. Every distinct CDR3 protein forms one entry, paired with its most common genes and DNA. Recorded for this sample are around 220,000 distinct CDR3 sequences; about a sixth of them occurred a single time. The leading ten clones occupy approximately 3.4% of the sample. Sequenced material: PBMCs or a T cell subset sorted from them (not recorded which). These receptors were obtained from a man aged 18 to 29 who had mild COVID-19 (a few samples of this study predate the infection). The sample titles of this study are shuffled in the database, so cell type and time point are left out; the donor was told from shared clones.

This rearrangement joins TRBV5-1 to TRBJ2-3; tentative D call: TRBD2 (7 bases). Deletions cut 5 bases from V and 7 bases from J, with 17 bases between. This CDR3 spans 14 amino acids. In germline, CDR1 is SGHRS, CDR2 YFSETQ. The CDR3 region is CASREGGARYTQYF. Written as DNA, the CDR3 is TGCGCCAGCAGAGAGGGGGGGGCCAGATATACGCAGTATTTT.

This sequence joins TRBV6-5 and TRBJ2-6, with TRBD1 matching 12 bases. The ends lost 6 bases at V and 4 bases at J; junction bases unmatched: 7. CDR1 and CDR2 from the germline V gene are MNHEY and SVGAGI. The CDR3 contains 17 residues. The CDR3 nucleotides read TGTGCCAGCAGAAAGGGACAGGGGGCGTCGGGGGCCAACGTCCTGACTTTC. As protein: CASRKGQGASGANVLTF.

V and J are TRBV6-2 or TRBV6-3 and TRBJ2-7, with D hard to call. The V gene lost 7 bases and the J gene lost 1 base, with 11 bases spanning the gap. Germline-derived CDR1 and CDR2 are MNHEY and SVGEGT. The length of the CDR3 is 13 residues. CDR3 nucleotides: TGTGCCAGCAAGACGGAAGGATCCTACGAGCAGTACTTC. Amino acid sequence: CASKTEGSYEQYF.

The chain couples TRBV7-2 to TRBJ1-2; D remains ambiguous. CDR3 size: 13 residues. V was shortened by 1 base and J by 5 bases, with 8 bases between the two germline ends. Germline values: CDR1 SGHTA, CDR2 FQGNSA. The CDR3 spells CASSLEWTYGYTF. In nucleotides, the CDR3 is TGTGCCAGCAGCTTAGAATGGACGTATGGCTACACCTTC.

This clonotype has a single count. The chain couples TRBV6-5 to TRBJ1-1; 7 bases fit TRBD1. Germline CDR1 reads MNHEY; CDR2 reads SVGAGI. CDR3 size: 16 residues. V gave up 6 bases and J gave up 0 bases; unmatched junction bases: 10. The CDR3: CASRTGTAIMNTEAFF. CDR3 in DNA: TGTGCCAGCAGAACAGGGACAGCTATTATGAACACTGAAGCTTTCTTT.

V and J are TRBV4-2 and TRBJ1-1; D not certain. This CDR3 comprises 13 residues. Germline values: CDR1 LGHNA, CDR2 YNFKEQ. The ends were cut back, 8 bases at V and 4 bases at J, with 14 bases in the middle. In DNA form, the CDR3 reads TGTGCCAGCGGCGCGTTGGCAGCCACTGAAGCTTTCTTT. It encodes CASGALAATEAFF.

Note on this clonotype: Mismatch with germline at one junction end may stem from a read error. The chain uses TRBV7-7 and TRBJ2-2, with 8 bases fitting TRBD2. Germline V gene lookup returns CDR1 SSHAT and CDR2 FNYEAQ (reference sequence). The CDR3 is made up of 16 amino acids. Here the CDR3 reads CASSSAGGTNTGELFF. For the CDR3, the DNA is TGTGCTAGCAGCTCGGCGGGGGGTACTAACACCGGGGAGCTGTTTTTT.

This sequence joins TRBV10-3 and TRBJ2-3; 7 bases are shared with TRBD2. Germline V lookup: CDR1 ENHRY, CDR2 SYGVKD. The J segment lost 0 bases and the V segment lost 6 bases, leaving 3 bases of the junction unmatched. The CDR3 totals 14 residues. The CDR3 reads CAIRSGDSTDTQYF. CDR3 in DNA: TGTGCCATCAGGAGCGGGGACAGCACAGATACGCAGTATTTT.

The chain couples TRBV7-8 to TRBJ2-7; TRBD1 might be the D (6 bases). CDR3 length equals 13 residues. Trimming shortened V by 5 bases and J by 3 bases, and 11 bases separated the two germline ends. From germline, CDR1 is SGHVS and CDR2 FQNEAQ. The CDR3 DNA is TGTGCCAGCAGCCTGGACAGCCTCTACGAGCAGTACGTC. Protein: CASSLDSLYEQYV.

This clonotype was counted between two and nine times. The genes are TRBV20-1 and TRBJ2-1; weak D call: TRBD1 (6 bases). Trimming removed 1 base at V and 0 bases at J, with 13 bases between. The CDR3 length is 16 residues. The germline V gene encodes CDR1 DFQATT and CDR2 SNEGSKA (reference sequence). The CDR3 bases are TGCAGTGCTAGAGGCACAGGGCACCACTCCTACAATGAGCAGTTCTTC. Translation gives CSARGTGHHSYNEQFF.

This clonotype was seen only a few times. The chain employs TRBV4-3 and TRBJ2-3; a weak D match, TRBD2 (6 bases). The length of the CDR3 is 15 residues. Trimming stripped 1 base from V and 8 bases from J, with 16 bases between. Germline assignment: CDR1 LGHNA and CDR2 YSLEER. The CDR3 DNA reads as TGCGCCAGCAGCCAAGTTGGGGCGCGGGGAAGTACGCAGTATTTT. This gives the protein CASSQVGARGSTQYF.

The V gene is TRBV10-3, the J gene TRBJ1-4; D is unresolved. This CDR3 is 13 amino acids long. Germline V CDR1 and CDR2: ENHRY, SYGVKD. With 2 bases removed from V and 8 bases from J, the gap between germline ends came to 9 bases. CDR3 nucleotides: TGTGCCATCAGTGAGGACGTCAGGGAAAAACTGTTTTTT. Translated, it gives CAISEDVREKLFF.

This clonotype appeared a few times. For the CDR3, the DNA is TGTGCCACCAGTGACCCGACAGAACAGTATGGCTACACCTTC. Residues: CATSDPTEQYGYTF. The chain recombines TRBV24-1 with TRBJ1-2; D perhaps matches TRBD1 (5 bases). This CDR3 is built from 14 residues. Looked up from germline, CDR1 is KGHDR and CDR2 is SFDVKD. The V end was cut by 4 bases, the J end by 5 bases, with 13 bases between.

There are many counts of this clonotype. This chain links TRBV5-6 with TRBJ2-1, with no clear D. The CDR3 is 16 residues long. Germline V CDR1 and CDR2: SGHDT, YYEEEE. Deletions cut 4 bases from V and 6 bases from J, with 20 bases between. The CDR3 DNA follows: TGTGCCAGCAGCCTTTTTACGGACGGACCGGTCAATGAGCAGTTCTTC. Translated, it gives CASSLFTDGPVNEQFF.

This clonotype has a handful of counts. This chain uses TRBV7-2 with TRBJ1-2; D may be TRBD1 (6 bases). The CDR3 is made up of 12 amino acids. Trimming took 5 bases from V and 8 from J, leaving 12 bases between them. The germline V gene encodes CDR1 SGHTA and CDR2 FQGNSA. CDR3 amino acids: CASSPGVRGYTF. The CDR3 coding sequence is TGTGCCAGCAGCCCAGGGGTTAGGGGCTACACCTTC.

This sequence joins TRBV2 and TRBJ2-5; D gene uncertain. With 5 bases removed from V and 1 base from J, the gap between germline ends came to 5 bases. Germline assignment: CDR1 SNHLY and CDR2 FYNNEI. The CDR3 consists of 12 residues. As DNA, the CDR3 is TGTGCCAGCAGTAAGGCCCAAGAGACCCAGTACTTC. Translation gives CASSKAQETQYF.

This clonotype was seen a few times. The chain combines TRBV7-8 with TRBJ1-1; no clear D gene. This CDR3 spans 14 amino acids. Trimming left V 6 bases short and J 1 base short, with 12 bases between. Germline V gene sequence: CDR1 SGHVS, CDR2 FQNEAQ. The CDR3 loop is CASRIGRGNTEAFF. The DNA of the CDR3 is TGTGCCAGCAGGATCGGCCGGGGGAACACTGAAGCTTTCTTT.

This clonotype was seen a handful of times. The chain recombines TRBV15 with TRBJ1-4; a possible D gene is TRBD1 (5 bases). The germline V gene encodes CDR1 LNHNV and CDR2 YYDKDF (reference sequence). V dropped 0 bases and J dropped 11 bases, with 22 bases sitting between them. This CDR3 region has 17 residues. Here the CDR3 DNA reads TGTGCCACCAGCAGAGATCTAATAAGGTTCGGGGAGGGGAAACTGTTTTTT. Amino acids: CATSRDLIRFGEGKLFF.

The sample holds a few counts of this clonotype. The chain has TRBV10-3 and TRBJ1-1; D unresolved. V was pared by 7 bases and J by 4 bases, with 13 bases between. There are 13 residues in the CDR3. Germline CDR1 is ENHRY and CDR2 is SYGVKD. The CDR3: CAIIGEGGTEAFF. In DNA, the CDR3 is TGTGCCATCATTGGGGAAGGTGGCACTGAAGCTTTCTTT.

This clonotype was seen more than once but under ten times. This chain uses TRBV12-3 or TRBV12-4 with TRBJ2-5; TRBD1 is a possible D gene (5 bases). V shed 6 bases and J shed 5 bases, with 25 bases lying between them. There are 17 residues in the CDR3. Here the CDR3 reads CASSSPGVGPLGETQYF. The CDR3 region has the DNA TGTGCCAGCAGCTCACCTGGGGTGGGGCCTTTGGGGGAGACCCAGTACTTC.